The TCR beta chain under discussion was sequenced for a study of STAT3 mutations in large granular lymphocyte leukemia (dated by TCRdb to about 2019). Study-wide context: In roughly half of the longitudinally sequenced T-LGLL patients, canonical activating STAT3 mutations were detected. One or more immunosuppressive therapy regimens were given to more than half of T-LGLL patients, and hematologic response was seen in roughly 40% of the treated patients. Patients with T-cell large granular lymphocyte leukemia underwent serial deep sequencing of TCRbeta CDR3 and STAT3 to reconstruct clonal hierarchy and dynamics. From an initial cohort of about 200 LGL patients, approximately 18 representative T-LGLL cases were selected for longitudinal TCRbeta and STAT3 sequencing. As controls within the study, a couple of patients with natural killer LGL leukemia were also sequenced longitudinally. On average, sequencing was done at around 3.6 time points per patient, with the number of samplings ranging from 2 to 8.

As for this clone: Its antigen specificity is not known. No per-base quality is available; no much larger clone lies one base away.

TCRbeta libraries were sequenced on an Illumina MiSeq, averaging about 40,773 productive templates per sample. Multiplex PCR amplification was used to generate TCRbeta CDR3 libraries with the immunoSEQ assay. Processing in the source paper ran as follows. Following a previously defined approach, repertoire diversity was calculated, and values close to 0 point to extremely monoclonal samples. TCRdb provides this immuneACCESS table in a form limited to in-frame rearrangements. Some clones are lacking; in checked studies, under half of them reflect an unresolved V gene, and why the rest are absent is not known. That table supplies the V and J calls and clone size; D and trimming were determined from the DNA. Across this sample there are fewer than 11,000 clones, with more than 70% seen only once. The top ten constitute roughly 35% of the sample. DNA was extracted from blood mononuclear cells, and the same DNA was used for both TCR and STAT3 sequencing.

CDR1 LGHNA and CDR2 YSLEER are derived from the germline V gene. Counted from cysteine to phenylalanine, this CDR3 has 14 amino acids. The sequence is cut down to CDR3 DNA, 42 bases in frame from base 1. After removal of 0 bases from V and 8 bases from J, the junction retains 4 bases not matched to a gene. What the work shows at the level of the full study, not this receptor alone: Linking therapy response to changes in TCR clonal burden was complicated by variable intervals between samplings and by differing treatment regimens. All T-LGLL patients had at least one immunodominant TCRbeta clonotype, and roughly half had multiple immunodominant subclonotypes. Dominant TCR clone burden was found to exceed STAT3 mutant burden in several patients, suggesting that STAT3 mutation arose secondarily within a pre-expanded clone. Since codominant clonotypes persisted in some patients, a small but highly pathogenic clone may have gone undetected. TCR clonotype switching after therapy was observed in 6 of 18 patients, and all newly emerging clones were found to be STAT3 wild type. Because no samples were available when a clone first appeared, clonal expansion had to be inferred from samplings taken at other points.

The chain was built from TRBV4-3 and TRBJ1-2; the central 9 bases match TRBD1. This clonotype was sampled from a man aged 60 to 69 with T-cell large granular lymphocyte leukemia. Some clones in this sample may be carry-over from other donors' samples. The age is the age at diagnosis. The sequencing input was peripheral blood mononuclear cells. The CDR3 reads CASSQEDRGNGYTF. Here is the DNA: TGCGCCAGCAGCCAAGAGGACAGGGGTAACGGCTACACCTTC.